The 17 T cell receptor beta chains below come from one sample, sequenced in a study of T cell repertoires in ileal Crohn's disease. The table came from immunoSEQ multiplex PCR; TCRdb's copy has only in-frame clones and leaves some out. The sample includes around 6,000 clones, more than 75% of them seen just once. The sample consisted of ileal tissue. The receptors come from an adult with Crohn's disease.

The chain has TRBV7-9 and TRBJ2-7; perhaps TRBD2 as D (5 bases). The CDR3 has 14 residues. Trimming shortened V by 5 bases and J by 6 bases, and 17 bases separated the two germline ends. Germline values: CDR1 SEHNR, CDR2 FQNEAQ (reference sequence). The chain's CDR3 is CASSPALRAGEQYF. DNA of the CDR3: TGTGCCAGCAGCCCGGCTCTGCGGGCCGGCGAGCAGTACTTC. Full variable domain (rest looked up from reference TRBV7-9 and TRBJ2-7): DTGVSQNPRHKITKRGQNVTFRCDPISEHNRLYWYRQTLGQGPEFLTYFQNEAQLEKSRLLSDRFSAERPKGSFSTLEIQRTEQGDSAMYLCASSPALRAGEQYFGPGTRLTVT.

CDR3 sequence: CASSLGESYEQYF. CDR3 in DNA: TGTGCCAGCAGCTTAGGGGAATCCTACGAGCAGTACTTC. The chain has TRBV5-4 and TRBJ2-7, with D perhaps TRBD1 (5 bases). Trimming cost V 2 bases and J 1 base, with 7 bases left between them. CDR3 length equals 13 residues. Looked up from germline, CDR1 is SGHNT and CDR2 is YYREEE (reference sequence).

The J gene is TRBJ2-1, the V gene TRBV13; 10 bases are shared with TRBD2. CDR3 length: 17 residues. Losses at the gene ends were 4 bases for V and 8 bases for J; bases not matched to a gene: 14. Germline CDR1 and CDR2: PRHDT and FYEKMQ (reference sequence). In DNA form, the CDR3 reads TGTGCCAGCAGCTGCAAGAGCGGGAGGGCCGAGTGTGATGAGCAGTTCTTC. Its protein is CASSCKSGRAECDEQFF.

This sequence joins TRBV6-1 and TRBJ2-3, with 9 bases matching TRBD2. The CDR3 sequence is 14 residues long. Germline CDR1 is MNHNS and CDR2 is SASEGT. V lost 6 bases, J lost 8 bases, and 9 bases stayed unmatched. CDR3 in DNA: TGTGCCAGCAGATCCCGCGGGAGGGATGGTACGCAGTATTTT. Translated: CASRSRGRDGTQYF.

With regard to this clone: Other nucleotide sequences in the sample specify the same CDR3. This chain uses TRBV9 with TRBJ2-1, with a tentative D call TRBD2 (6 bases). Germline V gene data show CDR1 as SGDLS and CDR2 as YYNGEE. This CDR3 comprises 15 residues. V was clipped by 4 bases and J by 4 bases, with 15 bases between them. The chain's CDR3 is CASSPREKSYNEQFF. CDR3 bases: TGTGCCAGCAGCCCTCGGGAGAAGTCTTACAATGAGCAGTTCTTC.

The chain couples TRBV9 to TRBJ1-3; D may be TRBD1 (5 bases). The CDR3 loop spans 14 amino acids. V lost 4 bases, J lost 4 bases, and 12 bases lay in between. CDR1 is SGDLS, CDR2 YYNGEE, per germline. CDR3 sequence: CASSPGGYGNTIYF. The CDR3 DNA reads TGTGCCAGCAGCCCCGGGGGGTACGGAAACACCATATATTTT. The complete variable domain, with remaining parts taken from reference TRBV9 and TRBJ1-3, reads DSGVTQTPKHLITATGQRVTLRCSPRSGDLSVYWYQQSLDQGLQFLIQYYNGEERAKGNILERFSAQQFPDLHSELNLSSLELGDSALYFCASSPGGYGNTIYFGEGSWLTVV.

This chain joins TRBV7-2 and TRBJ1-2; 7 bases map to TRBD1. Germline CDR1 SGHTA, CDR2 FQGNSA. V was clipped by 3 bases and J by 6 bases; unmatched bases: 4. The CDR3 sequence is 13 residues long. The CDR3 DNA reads TGTGCCAGCAGCTTCGCTACAGGGGATGGCTACACCTTC. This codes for CASSFATGDGYTF.

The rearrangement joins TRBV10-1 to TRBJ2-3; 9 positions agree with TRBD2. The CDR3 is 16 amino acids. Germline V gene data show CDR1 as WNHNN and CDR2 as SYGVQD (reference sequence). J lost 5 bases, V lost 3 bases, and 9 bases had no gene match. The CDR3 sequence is CASSEASGIDGDTQYF. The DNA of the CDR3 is TGCGCCAGCAGTGAAGCTAGCGGGATCGATGGAGATACGCAGTATTTT.

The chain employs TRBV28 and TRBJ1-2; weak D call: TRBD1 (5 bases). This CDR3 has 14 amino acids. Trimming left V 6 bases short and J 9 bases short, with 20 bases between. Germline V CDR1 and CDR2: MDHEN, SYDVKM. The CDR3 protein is CASRALMGEGCYTF. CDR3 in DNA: TGTGCCAGCAGAGCCCTTATGGGGGAGGGATGCTACACCTTC.

This CDR3 is CASSFSGPTDTQYF. Written as DNA, the CDR3 is TGTGCCAGCAGCTTTAGCGGACCCACAGATACGCAGTATTTT. The gene calls are TRBV7-9 and TRBJ2-3; a possible D gene is TRBD2 (6 bases). This CDR3 contains 14 residues. Germline V gene data show CDR1 as SEHNR and CDR2 as FQNEAQ (reference sequence). Trimming cost V 3 bases and J 2 bases, with 9 bases left between them.

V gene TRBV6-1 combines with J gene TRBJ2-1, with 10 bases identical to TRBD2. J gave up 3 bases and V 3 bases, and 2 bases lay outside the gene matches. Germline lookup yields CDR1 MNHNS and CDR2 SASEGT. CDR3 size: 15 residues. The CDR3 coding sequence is TGTGCCAGCAGTGACGGGACTAGCGACTACAATGAGCAGTTCTTC. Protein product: CASSDGTSDYNEQFF.

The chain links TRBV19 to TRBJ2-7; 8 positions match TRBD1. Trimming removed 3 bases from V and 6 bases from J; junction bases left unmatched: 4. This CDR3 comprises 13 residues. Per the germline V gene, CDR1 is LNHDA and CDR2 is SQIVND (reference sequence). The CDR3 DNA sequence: TGTGCCAGTAGTATCGGGACAGGTCGCGAGCAGTACTTC. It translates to CASSIGTGREQYF.

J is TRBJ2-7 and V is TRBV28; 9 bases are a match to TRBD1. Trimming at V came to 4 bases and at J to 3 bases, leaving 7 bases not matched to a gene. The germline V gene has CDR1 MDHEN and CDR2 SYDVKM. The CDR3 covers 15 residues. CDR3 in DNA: TGTGCCAGCAGTTCCGCCGGGACAGGGCGCTACGAGCAGTACTTC. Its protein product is CASSSAGTGRYEQYF.

CDR3 protein: CASSLHRGSETQYF. CDR3 bases: TGTGCCAGCAGCCTCCACAGGGGGTCGGAGACCCAGTACTTC. V is TRBV11-3 and J is TRBJ2-5; 8 bases fit TRBD1. CDR3 length: 14 amino acids. V shed 5 bases and J 5 bases; nucleotides not matched to a gene: 7. CDR1 is SGHNT and CDR2 is YENEEA in the germline V gene.

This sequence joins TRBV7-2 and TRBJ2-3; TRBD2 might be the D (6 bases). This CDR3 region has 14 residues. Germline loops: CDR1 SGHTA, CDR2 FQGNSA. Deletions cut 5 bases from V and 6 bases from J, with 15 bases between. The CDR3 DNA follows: TGTGCCAGCAGCAGCCGACTAGTAGGCGATACGCAGTATTTT. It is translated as CASSSRLVGDTQYF.

CDR3 in amino acids: CASRSDSNTEAFF. In nucleotides, the CDR3 is TGTGCCAGCAGATCGGACAGTAACACTGAAGCTTTCTTT. V and J are TRBV6-5 and TRBJ1-1, with a weak D call TRBD1 (6 bases). The CDR3 consists of 13 residues. Germline V gives CDR1 MNHEY, CDR2 SVGAGI. Trimming cost V 6 bases and J 2 bases, with 10 bases left between them.

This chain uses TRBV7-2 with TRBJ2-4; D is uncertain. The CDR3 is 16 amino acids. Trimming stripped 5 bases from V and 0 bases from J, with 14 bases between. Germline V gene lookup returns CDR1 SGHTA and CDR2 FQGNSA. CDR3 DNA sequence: TGTGCCAGCAGCCCCTCAGTCTTATCAGCCAAAAACATTCAGTACTTC. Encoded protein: CASSPSVLSAKNIQYF. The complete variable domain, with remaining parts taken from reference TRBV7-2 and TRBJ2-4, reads GAGVSQSPSNKVTEKGKDVELRCDPISGHTALYWYRQSLGQGLEFLIYFQGNSAPDKSGLPSDRFSAERTGGSVSTLTIQRTQQEDSAVYLCASSPSVLSAKNIQYFGAGTRLSVL.